The 20 T cell receptor beta chains below all came from one sample that was sequenced in a study of T cell repertoires in cytomegalovirus infection. What these receptors recognize is not known. TCRdb called the reads again in MiXCR, with one record for every CDR3 protein. The data contain about 830,000 distinct CDR3 sequences, approximately 29% of them singletons. This specimen consisted of cultured CD8+ T cells from PBMCs, obtained from culture after CMV antigen stimulation. The receptor set was obtained from a human donor in good health (CMV status not recorded). Some clones in this sample may be carry-over from other donors' samples.

This clonotype was seen repeatedly, ten times or more. The chain employs TRBV7-6 and TRBJ2-1; D perhaps matches TRBD2 (5 bases). The CDR3 runs 15 residues. Trimming left V 1 base short and J 1 base short, with 8 bases between. The germline gives CDR1 SGHVS, CDR2 FNYEAQ. The CDR3 nucleotides read TGTGCCAGCAGCTTAGAACTAGGGTCCTACAATGAGCAGTTCTTC. Its protein is CASSLELGSYNEQFF.

This sequence joins TRBV5-4 and TRBJ2-7, with TRBD1 identical over 9 bases. CDR3 length: 18 residues. Germline V gene data show CDR1 as SGHNT and CDR2 as YYREEE (reference sequence). Trimming cost V 1 base and J 3 bases; bases outside gene matches: 14. The CDR3 reads CASSLTFGTGRRFYEQYV. In DNA form, the CDR3 reads TGTGCCAGCAGCTTGACGTTCGGGACAGGGCGGCGGTTCTACGAGCAGTACGTC.

There are a few counts of this clonotype. The chain carries TRBV6-1 and TRBJ2-5; 16 nucleotides match TRBD2. The V segment lost 3 bases and the J segment 4 bases; nucleotides outside the gene matches: 17. Germline values: CDR1 MNHNS, CDR2 SASEGT. The CDR3 runs 21 residues. The CDR3 protein is CASSDGLGLAGGQKASETQYF. The CDR3 DNA follows: TGTGCCAGCAGTGATGGATTGGGACTAGCGGGGGGGCAGAAGGCGTCAGAGACCCAGTACTTC.

V is TRBV4-1 and J is TRBJ1-1; D ambiguous. Trimming stripped 0 bases from V and 10 bases from J, with 15 bases between. CDR1 and CDR2 from the germline V gene are MGHRA and YSYEKL. CDR3 length equals 14 residues. CDR3 amino acids: CASSQETPGLGAFF. CDR3 DNA sequence: TGCGCCAGCAGCCAAGAAACCCCGGGCTTGGGAGCTTTCTTT.

The chain employs TRBV19 and TRBJ1-1; the D gene is possibly TRBD1 (6 bases). The CDR3 length is 15 residues. The germline V gene has CDR1 LNHDA and CDR2 SQIVND (reference sequence). V lost 6 bases to trimming and J lost 1 base, with 15 bases between them. CDR3 amino acids: CASREQGLGNTEAFF. The CDR3 DNA follows: TGTGCCAGTAGAGAACAGGGATTGGGGAACACTGAAGCTTTCTTT.

This clonotype was seen a handful of times. This rearrangement joins TRBV2 to TRBJ2-2, with TRBD1 matching 9 bases. From germline, CDR1 is SNHLY and CDR2 FYNNEI. V shed 5 bases, J shed 7 bases, and the junction held 5 bases outside the gene matches. The CDR3 loop spans 14 amino acids. CDR3 DNA sequence: TGTGCCAGCAGTCGGACAGGGGAATACGGGGAGCTGTTTTTT. This translates into CASSRTGEYGELFF.

This clonotype was observed a handful of times. This chain connects TRBV27 to TRBJ1-2; D might be TRBD1 (5 bases). Germline V gene data show CDR1 as MNHEY and CDR2 as SMNVEV (reference sequence). The CDR3 is 17 amino acids. V was clipped by 3 bases and J by 1 base, with 18 bases between them. CDR3 nucleotides: TGTGCCAGCAGTTTCATCGGATTGGGCAGGGATAACTATGGCTACACCTTC. It is translated as CASSFIGLGRDNYGYTF.

This rearrangement joins TRBV28 to TRBJ2-7, with 9 bases lining up with TRBD1. The CDR3 has 13 amino acids. The germline CDR1 and CDR2 sequences are MDHEN and SYDVKM. V lost 6 bases, J lost 5 bases, and 5 bases stayed unmatched. The CDR3, as DNA: TGTGCCAGCAGCAACCGGGACAGGGACGAGCAGTACGTC. Translation: CASSNRDRDEQYV.

This clonotype was counted only a few times. This sequence joins TRBV13 and TRBJ2-7; possibly TRBD2 for D (7 bases). Germline CDR1 is PRHDT and CDR2 is FYEKMQ (reference sequence). V was trimmed by 4 bases and J by 3 bases, leaving 16 bases between them. CDR3 length: 15 residues. Here the CDR3 reads CASSSRGGGGYEQYF. The CDR3 nucleotides read TGTGCCAGCAGCTCTAGAGGGGGGGGAGGCTACGAGCAGTACTTC.

This clonotype was found a few times. This sequence joins TRBV10-3 and TRBJ2-5; TRBD1 matches at 10 bases. The CDR3 has 18 residues. Germline V gives CDR1 ENHRY, CDR2 SYGVKD. V was clipped by 3 bases and J by 2 bases; unmatched bases: 12. CDR3 protein: CAISDLPRDRGLQETQYF. The CDR3 region has the DNA TGTGCCATCAGTGACCTACCTAGGGACAGGGGCCTTCAAGAGACCCAGTACTTC.

The chain uses TRBV5-6 and TRBJ2-5; 11 bases align to TRBD1. The V gene end was trimmed by 4 bases and the J gene end by 1 base; junction bases not matched to a gene: 3. The CDR3 spans 15 residues. The germline gives CDR1 SGHDT, CDR2 YYEEEE. The CDR3 nucleotides are TGTGCCAGCAGCAGGGACAGGGGGTCCCAAGAGACCCAGTACTTC. Its translation: CASSRDRGSQETQYF.

The V call is TRBV10-3, the J call TRBJ2-1; 8 positions agree with TRBD2. Per the germline V gene, CDR1 is ENHRY and CDR2 is SYGVKD. V dropped 6 bases and J dropped 6; count of bases not matched to a gene: 4. CDR3 length equals 13 residues. CDR3 nucleotides: TGTGCCATCAGAGCGGGGGAGACCAATGAGCAGTTCTTC. This gives the protein CAIRAGETNEQFF.

The V gene is TRBV3-1, the J gene TRBJ2-1; a weak D match, TRBD2 (6 bases). Germline assignment: CDR1 LGHDT and CDR2 YNNKEL (reference sequence). Trimming took 3 bases from V and 0 from J, leaving 15 bases between them. This CDR3 contains 17 residues. CDR3 coding DNA: TGTGCCAGCAGCCACGAGGAGGGGTCAAGCTCCTACAATGAGCAGTTCTTC. Translated: CASSHEEGSSSYNEQFF.

This clonotype appeared a few times. The chain joins TRBV7-9 to TRBJ2-3; 10 nucleotides agree with TRBD2. The germline V gene encodes CDR1 SEHNR and CDR2 FQNEAQ (reference sequence). Germline trimming cut 2 bases from V and 2 bases from J; bases unmatched to any gene: 4. The CDR3 has 16 amino acids. CDR3 loop: CASSLQTSGHTDTQYF. As DNA, the CDR3 is TGTGCCAGCAGCTTACAGACTAGCGGGCACACAGATACGCAGTATTTT.

This clonotype was seen just once. This CDR3 is CASTLGGGLGDEQFF. The CDR3 DNA sequence: TGTGCCAGCACCTTGGGGGGGGGCCTTGGAGATGAGCAGTTCTTC. This rearrangement joins TRBV28 to TRBJ2-1; possible D gene TRBD2, 7 bases. Looked up from germline, CDR1 is MDHEN and CDR2 is SYDVKM. Deletions cut 7 bases from V and 8 bases from J, with 21 bases between. The CDR3 runs to 15 residues.

The chain joins TRBV27 to TRBJ1-5; D gene unclear. There are 15 residues in the CDR3. Trimming left V 8 bases short and J 3 bases short, with 17 bases between. The V gene's germline CDR1 is MNHEY and CDR2 SMNVEV (reference sequence). In nucleotides, the CDR3 is TGTGCCAGCTCTCACGAGGGCAGGAACAATCAGCCCCAGCATTTT. Translation gives CASSHEGRNNQPQHF.

The CDR3 protein is CASILRQGNQPQHF. CDR3 in DNA: TGTGCCAGCATCCTTAGACAGGGTAATCAGCCCCAGCATTTT. The V and J genes are TRBV6-5 and TRBJ1-5, with 7 bases fitting TRBD1. From germline, CDR1 is MNHEY and CDR2 SVGAGI. The CDR3 has 14 amino acids. With V trimmed by 7 bases and J by 4 bases, 7 bases remained unmatched.

This clonotype was seen repeatedly, ten times or more. The rearrangement uses TRBV7-9 and TRBJ2-3; 7 bases line up with TRBD1. The germline CDR1 and CDR2 sequences are SEHNR and FQNEAQ (reference sequence). V lost 5 bases to trimming and J lost 4 bases; unmatched junction nucleotides: 6. This CDR3 region has 14 residues. CDR3 region: CASSPPDRADTQYF. The DNA for the CDR3 is TGTGCCAGCAGCCCACCCGACAGGGCAGATACGCAGTATTTT.

CDR3 amino acids: CASTYLADSYNEQFF. DNA of the CDR3: TGTGCCAGCACCTATCTAGCGGACTCCTACAATGAGCAGTTCTTC. The chain couples TRBV7-9 to TRBJ2-1, with TRBD2 identical over 7 bases. Germline values: CDR1 SEHNR, CDR2 FQNEAQ (reference sequence). This CDR3 comprises 15 residues. V was pared by 7 bases and J by 0 bases, with 6 bases of the junction left unmatched. Full variable domain (remainder filled in from reference TRBV7-9 and TRBJ2-1): DTGVSQNPRHKITKRGQNVTFRCDPISEHNRLYWYRQTLGQGPEFLTYFQNEAQLEKSRLLSDRFSAERPKGSFSTLEIQRTEQGDSAMYLCASTYLADSYNEQFFGPGTRLTVL.

This chain connects TRBV5-1 to TRBJ2-3; D not certain. Germline lookup yields CDR1 SGHRS and CDR2 YFSETQ. Trimming pared 4 bases from V and 5 bases from J, leaving 14 bases between. CDR3 length: 14 residues. CDR3 in amino acids: CASSITNLGDTQYF. As DNA, the CDR3 is TGCGCCAGCAGCATCACAAACCTAGGAGATACGCAGTATTTT.